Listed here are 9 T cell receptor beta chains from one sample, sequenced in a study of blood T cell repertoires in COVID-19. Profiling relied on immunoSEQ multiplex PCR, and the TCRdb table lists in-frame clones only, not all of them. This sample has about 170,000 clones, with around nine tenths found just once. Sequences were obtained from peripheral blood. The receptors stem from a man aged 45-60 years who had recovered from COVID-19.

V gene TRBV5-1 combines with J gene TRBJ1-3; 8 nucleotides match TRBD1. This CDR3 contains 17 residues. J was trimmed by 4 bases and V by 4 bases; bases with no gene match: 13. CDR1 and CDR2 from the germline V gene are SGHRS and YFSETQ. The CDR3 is CASSRGQGTTAGNTIYF. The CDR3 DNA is TGCGCCAGCAGCCGCGGACAGGGAACGACTGCAGGAAACACCATATATTTT.

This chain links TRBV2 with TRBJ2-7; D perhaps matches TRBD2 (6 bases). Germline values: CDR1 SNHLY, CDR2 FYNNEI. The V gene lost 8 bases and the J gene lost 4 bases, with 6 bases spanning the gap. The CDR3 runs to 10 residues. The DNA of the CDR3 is TGTGCCAGCCGGGGGTACGAGCAGTACTTC. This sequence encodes CASRGYEQYF. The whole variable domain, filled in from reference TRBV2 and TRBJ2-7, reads EPEVTQTPSHQVTQMGQEVILRCVPISNHLYFYWYRQILGQKVEFLVSFYNNEISEKSEIFDDQFSVERPDGSNFTLKIRSTKLEDSAMYFCASRGYEQYFGPGTRLTVT.

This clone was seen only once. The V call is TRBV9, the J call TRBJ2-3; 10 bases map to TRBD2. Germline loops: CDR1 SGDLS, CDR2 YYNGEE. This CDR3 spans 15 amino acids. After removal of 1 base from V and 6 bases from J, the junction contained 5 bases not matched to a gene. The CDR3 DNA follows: TGTGCCAGCAGCGTATCGAGCGGGAGGGGGGATACGCAGTATTTT. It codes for CASSVSSGRGDTQYF.

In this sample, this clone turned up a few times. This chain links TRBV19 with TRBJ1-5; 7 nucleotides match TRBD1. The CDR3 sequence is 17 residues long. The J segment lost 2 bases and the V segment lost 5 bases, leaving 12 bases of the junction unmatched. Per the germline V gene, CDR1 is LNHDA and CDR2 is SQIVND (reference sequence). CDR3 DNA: TGTGCCAGTAGTGCTCGCCGACAGGGATGGGGCAATCAGCCCCAGCATTTT. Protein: CASSARRQGWGNQPQHF.

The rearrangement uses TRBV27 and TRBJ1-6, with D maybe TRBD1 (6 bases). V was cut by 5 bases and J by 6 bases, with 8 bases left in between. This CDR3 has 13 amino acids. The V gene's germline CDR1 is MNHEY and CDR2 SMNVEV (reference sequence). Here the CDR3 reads CASSVRGNSPLHF. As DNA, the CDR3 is TGTGCCAGCAGTGTCAGGGGTAATTCACCCCTCCACTTT.

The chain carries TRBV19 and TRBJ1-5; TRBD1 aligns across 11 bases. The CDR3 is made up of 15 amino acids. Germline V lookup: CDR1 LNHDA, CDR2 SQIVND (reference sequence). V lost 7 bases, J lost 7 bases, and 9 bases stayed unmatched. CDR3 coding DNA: TGTGCCAGTACCCGGGACAGGGGGGATTACCAGCCCCAGCATTTT. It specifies CASTRDRGDYQPQHF.

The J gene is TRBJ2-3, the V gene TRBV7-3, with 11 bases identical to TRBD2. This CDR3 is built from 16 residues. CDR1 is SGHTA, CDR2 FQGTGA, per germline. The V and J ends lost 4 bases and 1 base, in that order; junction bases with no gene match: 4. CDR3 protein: CASSSMGLAGTDTQYF. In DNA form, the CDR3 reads TGTGCCAGCAGCTCTATGGGACTAGCGGGCACAGATACGCAGTATTTT.

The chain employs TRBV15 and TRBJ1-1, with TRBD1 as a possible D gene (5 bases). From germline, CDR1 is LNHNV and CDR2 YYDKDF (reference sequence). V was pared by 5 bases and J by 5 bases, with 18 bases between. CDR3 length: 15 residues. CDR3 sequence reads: CATSRLDGGITEAFF. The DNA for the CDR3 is TGTGCCACCAGCCGCCTCGATGGGGGGATTACTGAAGCTTTCTTT.

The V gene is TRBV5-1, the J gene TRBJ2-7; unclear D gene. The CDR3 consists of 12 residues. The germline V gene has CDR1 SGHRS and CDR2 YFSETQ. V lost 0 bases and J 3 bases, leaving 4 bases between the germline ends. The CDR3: CASSLDYYEQYF. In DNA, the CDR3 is TGCGCCAGCAGCTTGGACTACTACGAGCAGTACTTC.